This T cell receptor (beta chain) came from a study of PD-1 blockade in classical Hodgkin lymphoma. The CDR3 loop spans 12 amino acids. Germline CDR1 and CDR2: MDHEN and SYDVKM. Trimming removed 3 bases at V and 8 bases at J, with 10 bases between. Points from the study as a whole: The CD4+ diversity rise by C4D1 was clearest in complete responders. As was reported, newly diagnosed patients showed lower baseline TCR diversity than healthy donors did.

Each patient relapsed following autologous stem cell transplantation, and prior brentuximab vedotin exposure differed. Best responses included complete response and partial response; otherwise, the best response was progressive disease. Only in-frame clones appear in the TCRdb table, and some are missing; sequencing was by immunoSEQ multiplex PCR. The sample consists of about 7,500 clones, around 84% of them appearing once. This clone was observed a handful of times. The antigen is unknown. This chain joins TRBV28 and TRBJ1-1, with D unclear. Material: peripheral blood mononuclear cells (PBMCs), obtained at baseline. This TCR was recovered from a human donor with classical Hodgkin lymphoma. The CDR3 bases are TGTGCCAGCAGTTTTGGAGCGGGGGAAGCTTTCTTT. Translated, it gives CASSFGAGEAFF.